The 19 T cell receptor beta chains below come from one sample, sequenced in a study of sequential checkpoint blockade in melanoma. The data were produced by immunoSEQ multiplex PCR, yet TCRdb's version contains in-frame clones alone and is incomplete. The profile shows tens of thousands of clones, around 32% of them singletons. Treatment here: randomized to nivolumab then ipilimumab (arm A) or the reverse (arm B). The source was tumor tissue (inferred from file names), collected from a patient given nivolumab and ipilimumab in sequence. These TCRs come from a human donor with melanoma.

This clone was found a few times. This chain joins TRBV6-8 and TRBJ2-2; 12 positions agree with TRBD2. Trimming at V came to 6 bases and at J to 0 bases, leaving 8 bases not matched to a gene. Germline V gene lookup returns CDR1 MNHGY and CDR2 SAAAGT. This CDR3 is built from 18 residues. For the CDR3, the DNA is TGTGCCAGCAGCGTACTAGCGGGAGGCCTCCCGAACACCGGGGAGCTGTTTTTT. This translates into CASSVLAGGLPNTGELFF.

This chain joins TRBV4-1 and TRBJ2-2; possible D gene TRBD2, 6 bases. CDR1 is MGHRA, CDR2 YSYEKL, per germline. CDR3 length equals 15 residues. V shed 0 bases and J shed 6 bases, with 11 bases lying between them. CDR3 residues: CASSQEQAGPGELFF. The DNA of the CDR3 is TGCGCCAGCAGCCAAGAACAGGCGGGGCCCGGGGAGCTGTTTTTT.

This clone was observed a few times. This chain connects TRBV29-1 to TRBJ2-1, with 7 bases that match TRBD2. The V segment lost 3 bases and the J segment 3 bases; nucleotides outside the gene matches: 5. Germline V lookup: CDR1 SQVTM, CDR2 ANQGSEA. The CDR3 covers 14 residues. CDR3 in amino acids: CSVDGGSGYNEQFF. Here the CDR3 DNA reads TGCAGCGTTGATGGCGGGAGTGGCTACAATGAGCAGTTCTTC.

This clone was observed many times. This rearrangement joins TRBV11-3 to TRBJ2-7; D may be TRBD1 (6 bases). V shed 3 bases and J shed 5 bases, with 17 bases lying between them. Germline lookup yields CDR1 SGHNT and CDR2 YENEEA. The CDR3 loop spans 15 amino acids. The DNA of the CDR3 is TGTGCCAGCAGCTTGCCCTTCTTGCAGGGGAACGAGCAGTACTTC. Amino acid sequence: CASSLPFLQGNEQYF.

This clone came up a few times. The rearrangement joins TRBV6-8 to TRBJ1-2; 8 bases line up with TRBD1. CDR1 is MNHGY and CDR2 is SAAAGT in the germline V gene. Trimming removed 7 bases from V and 8 bases from J; junction bases left unmatched: 15. This CDR3 contains 15 residues. The CDR3 loop is CASTRPQGAEAGYTF. The DNA of the CDR3 is TGTGCCAGCACCCGTCCCCAGGGGGCAGAGGCGGGCTACACCTTC.

There are a few counts of this clone. This chain connects TRBV9 to TRBJ2-1, with TRBD2 as a possible D gene (5 bases). CDR1 and CDR2 from the germline V gene are SGDLS and YYNGEE. The CDR3 length is 14 residues. V gave up 0 bases and J gave up 9 bases, with 13 bases separating them. CDR3 sequence reads: CASSVDTRFGEQFF. The CDR3 DNA reads as TGTGCCAGCAGCGTAGATACTAGGTTCGGTGAGCAGTTCTTC. Drawing the rest from reference TRBV9 and TRBJ2-1, the complete variable domain is DSGVTQTPKHLITATGQRVTLRCSPRSGDLSVYWYQQSLDQGLQFLIQYYNGEERAKGNILERFSAQQFPDLHSELNLSSLELGDSALYFCASSVDTRFGEQFFGPGTRLTVL.

This chain uses TRBV6-8 with TRBJ2-2, with 8 bases fitting TRBD1. Germline CDR1 reads MNHGY; CDR2 reads SAAAGT. The CDR3 sequence is 15 residues long. With 7 bases clipped from V and 4 bases from J, the junction kept 8 bases outside the gene matches. CDR3 residues: CASITRGPGTGELFF. In DNA form, the CDR3 reads TGTGCCAGCATCACCAGGGGGCCGGGCACCGGGGAGCTGTTTTTT.

The chain carries TRBV18 and TRBJ2-7, with a weak D call TRBD1 (5 bases). V lost 4 bases to trimming and J lost 3 bases, with 16 bases between them. Germline CDR1 and CDR2: KGHSH and LQKENI. The CDR3 is 15 residues long. DNA of the CDR3: TGTGCCAGCTCACTAAATTCAGGACACCTCTACGAGCAGTACTTC. Its translation: CASSLNSGHLYEQYF.

The table lists this clone with a few counts. CDR3 coding DNA: TGTGCCAGCAGCCCTTTCGGGGCGGTTTGGGGAAACACCATATATTTT. Protein sequence: CASSPFGAVWGNTIYF. V and J are TRBV11-3 and TRBJ1-3; possibly TRBD1 for D (5 bases). Germline lookup yields CDR1 SGHNT and CDR2 YENEEA. There are 16 residues in the CDR3. Trimming took off 5 bases at V and 4 bases at J, with 18 bases between the two ends.

This clone was recorded only once. The chain joins TRBV23-1 to TRBJ2-7, with 7 bases matching TRBD2. TRBV23-1 is placed among ORFs of uncertain function. V lost 0 bases and J lost 6; bases outside the gene matches: 17. CDR3 length: 18 amino acids. This CDR3 reads CASSQSLLGGTGPVEQYF. For the CDR3, the DNA is TGCGCCAGCAGTCAATCACTCCTGGGAGGGACTGGGCCTGTCGAGCAGTACTTC.

The chain links TRBV6-8 to TRBJ1-1, with D perhaps matching TRBD1 (6 bases). The CDR3 runs 14 residues. Trimming cost V 4 bases and J 3 bases, with 12 bases left between them. In germline, CDR1 is MNHGY, CDR2 SAAAGT. CDR3 nucleotides: TGTGCCAGCAGTTCGACAGGAGAGTACACTGAAGCTTTCTTT. It codes for CASSSTGEYTEAFF.

The J gene is TRBJ2-7, the V gene TRBV6-8; D remains ambiguous. The CDR3 is 14 residues long. Trimming removed 9 bases from V and 2 bases from J, with 17 bases in between. The germline V gene has CDR1 MNHGY and CDR2 SAAAGT. CDR3 nucleotide sequence: TGTGCCAGTCGCCCCCTGGGCAGCACCTACGAGCAGTACTTC. Translation gives CASRPLGSTYEQYF.

This clone showed up many times. The rearrangement uses TRBV11-3 and TRBJ1-1; possibly TRBD1 for D (6 bases). The CDR3 consists of 15 residues. Looked up from germline, CDR1 is SGHNT and CDR2 is YENEEA. V was clipped by 5 bases and J by 3 bases, with 16 bases between them. This CDR3 is CASSLGGTAYTEAFF. The CDR3, as DNA: TGTGCCAGCAGCCTAGGGGGGACTGCGTACACTGAAGCTTTCTTT.

This clone has just a few counts. J is TRBJ2-3 and V is TRBV23-1; TRBD1 agrees at 7 bases. TRBV23-1 is an ORF for which the function is uncertain. V trimming: 6 bases; J trimming: 7 bases; junction bases outside the gene matches: 22. The CDR3 has 18 residues. The CDR3 nucleotides read TGCGCCAGCAGCCAAGAAAGCCTCTCGACAGGGAGTAAACATACGCAGTATTTT. It yields the protein CASSQESLSTGSKHTQYF.

The rearrangement uses TRBV18 and TRBJ1-2; the match to TRBD1 covers 9 bases. The CDR3 runs to 16 residues. The germline CDR1 and CDR2 sequences are KGHSH and LQKENI. V trimming: 6 bases; J trimming: 5 bases; junction bases outside the gene matches: 13. DNA for the CDR3: TGTGCCAGCTCCGCCAATCCGGGACAGGGCCTTTATGGCTACACCTTC. Translation: CASSANPGQGLYGYTF. Variable domain in full (rest from reference TRBV18 and TRBJ1-2): NAGVMQNPRHLVRRRGQEARLRCSPMKGHSHVYWYRQLPEEGLKFMVYLQKENIIDESGMPKERFSAEFPKEGPSILRIQQVVRGDSAAYFCASSANPGQGLYGYTFGSGTRLTVV.

In this sample, this clone turned up a few times. The gene calls are TRBV6-8 and TRBJ2-3; 10 bases align to TRBD2. Trimming cost V 6 bases and J 3 bases; bases outside gene matches: 6. Germline V CDR1 and CDR2: MNHGY, SAAAGT. The CDR3 totals 15 residues. The CDR3, as DNA: TGTGCCAGCAGGTCGATTAGCGGGGGGACAGATACGCAGTATTTT. It is translated as CASRSISGGTDTQYF.

The gene calls are TRBV15 and TRBJ2-1; 13 bases are a match to TRBD2. The germline V gene has CDR1 LNHNV and CDR2 YYDKDF (reference sequence). The CDR3 covers 18 residues. V gave up 2 bases and J gave up 7 bases; unmatched junction bases: 11. CDR3 in DNA: TGTGCCACCAGCAGAAAGTTTCCCGGGACTAGCGGGGAGAATGAGCAGTTCTTC. Translating it yields CATSRKFPGTSGENEQFF.

The chain employs TRBV5-1 and TRBJ1-5, with unresolved D. The V and J ends lost 1 base and 4 bases respectively, with 12 bases between them. CDR3 length: 15 residues. Germline V gives CDR1 SGHRS, CDR2 YFSETQ. In DNA, the CDR3 is TGCGCCAGCAGCTTGTTGGGAGAAGGAAATCAGCCCCAGCATTTT. Amino acid sequence: CASSLLGEGNQPQHF.

This clone was recorded a few times. The chain combines TRBV6-8 with TRBJ1-1; tentatively, D is TRBD1 (5 bases). The CDR3 loop spans 15 amino acids. The germline V gene has CDR1 MNHGY and CDR2 SAAAGT. With 4 bases removed from V and 7 bases from J, the gap between germline ends came to 19 bases. The CDR3, as DNA: TGTGCCAGCAGTTCTCAGGGAAAGGTGGTTGGTGAAGCTTTCTTT. Its translation is CASSSQGKVVGEAFF.